This is a list of T cell receptor beta chains from one sample in a study of blood T cell repertoires in COVID-19. This table comes from immunoSEQ multiplex PCR, and its TCRdb copy is limited to in-frame clones, with some not included. The data hold around 69,000 clones, with 85% to 90% observed a single time. The sequenced material came from peripheral blood. These TCRs come from a man in his fifties with active COVID-19. Both conserved end residues are part of each CDR3. A D gene is named only where the DNA matches it firmly. The size field is filled for only some rows; it gives once, few, many or a size class.

j_gene	v_gene	abundance	d_gene	CDR3aa	CDR3nt
TRBJ2-1	TRBV27	few	TRBD2	CASSSPITSGGAIDNEQFF	TGTGCCAGCAGTTCTCCGATAACTAGCGGGGGGGCAATCGACAATGAGCAGTTCTTC
TRBJ1-1	TRBV5-1	NA	TRBD1	CASSAQGGNTEAFF	TGCGCCAGCAGCGCGCAGGGGGGGAACACTGAAGCTTTCTTT
TRBJ1-2	TRBV29-1	NA	TRBD1	CSVDTDRGRSKNGYTF	TGCAGCGTTGATACGGACAGGGGGAGATCGAAAAATGGCTACACCTTC
TRBJ2-1	TRBV11-2	NA	TRBD2	CASSILAGGQKNNEQFF	TGTGCCAGCAGCATACTAGCGGGGGGCCAAAAAAACAATGAGCAGTTCTTC
TRBJ2-1	TRBV18	NA	TRBD2	CASSTGTSWNEQFF	TGTGCCAGCTCGACCGGGACTAGCTGGAATGAGCAGTTCTTC
TRBJ2-7	TRBV5-1	NA	TRBD2	CASSLDPPGGGGYEQYF	TGCGCCAGCAGCCTCGACCCCCCGGGAGGGGGGGGATACGAGCAGTACTTC
TRBJ1-2	TRBV28	NA	TRBD1	CASSRPGTANYGYTF	TGTGCCAGCAGCCGACCCGGGACAGCTAACTATGGCTACACCTTC
TRBJ1-1	TRBV29-1	NA	TRBD1	CSALTGSPHEAFF	TGCAGCGCTTTGACAGGGTCTCCTCATGAAGCTTTCTTT
TRBJ2-1	TRBV2	NA	TRBD2	CASSGTTSGNSYNEQFF	TGTGCCAGCAGTGGGACGACTAGCGGGAACTCCTACAATGAGCAGTTCTTC
TRBJ2-1	TRBV4-1	NA	TRBD2	CASSQAGTSGREQFF	TGCGCCAGCAGCCAAGCAGGGACTAGCGGGCGTGAGCAGTTCTTC
TRBJ1-2	TRBV7-9	NA	NA	CASSMTGDYGYTF	TGTGCCAGCAGTATGACAGGCGACTATGGCTACACCTTC
TRBJ1-1	TRBV14	NA	NA	CASSLMGRNTEAFF	TGTGCCAGCAGCCTGATGGGGCGGAACACTGAAGCTTTCTTT
TRBJ2-7	TRBV12-3/TRBV12-4	NA	TRBD1	CASSRQGAYEQYF	TGTGCCAGCAGCCGACAGGGGGCTTACGAGCAGTACTTC
TRBJ2-1	TRBV5-4	NA	TRBD1	CASSEGQPAEQFF	TGTGCCAGCAGCGAGGGACAGCCGGCGGAGCAGTTCTTC
TRBJ2-7	TRBV4-1	NA	TRBD2	CASSHGLAGPYEQYF	TGCGCCAGCAGCCATGGACTAGCGGGACCCTACGAGCAGTACTTC
TRBJ2-7	TRBV15	few	TRBD1	CATSRKGAYEQYF	TGTGCCACCAGCAGGAAGGGGGCTTACGAGCAGTACTTC
TRBJ2-7	TRBV4-2	NA	TRBD2	CASSQIAGATYEQYF	TGTGCCAGCAGCCAAATAGCGGGGGCCACCTACGAGCAGTACTTC